The 28 T cell receptor beta chains below were found in one sample sequenced in a study of post-analysis software for immune sequencing data. The authors incorporated unique molecular identifiers into the TCR beta cDNA libraries. MiXCR was run by TCRdb on the PCR reads, yielding one entry per CDR3 protein. The data hold about 820,000 distinct CDR3 sequences, with about 50% observed a single time. Study results and limitations: Roughly five TRBV segments, including TRBV5-6, TRBV5-1 and TRBV20-1, were more frequent in patients than controls.

These receptors' antigens are unknown. The specimen sequenced was blood. All receptors derive from a girl between 5 and 17 years old with multiple sclerosis.

This clonotype occurred a few times. This chain joins TRBV20-1 and TRBJ2-5, with a weak D call TRBD1 (6 bases). CDR3 length equals 14 residues. Trimming pared 3 bases from V and 5 bases from J, leaving 16 bases between. The V gene's germline CDR1 is DFQATT and CDR2 SNEGSKA (reference sequence). The CDR3 bases are TGCAGTGCTAGGGGGAGTTCTCAGGGGGAGACCCAGTACTTC. Protein sequence: CSARGSSQGETQYF.

The chain is built from TRBV2 and TRBJ1-2; 8 bases are shared with TRBD1. CDR1 is SNHLY and CDR2 is FYNNEI in the germline V gene. The CDR3 is 11 amino acids. With 10 bases clipped from V and 8 bases from J, the junction kept 6 bases outside the gene matches. CDR3 DNA sequence: TGTGCCACTACGGACAGGGACGGCTACACCTTC. Its translation: CATTDRDGYTF.

The count of this clonotype is one. The gene calls are TRBV4-1 and TRBJ1-1; 8 bases agree with TRBD1. This CDR3 contains 12 residues. Germline lookup yields CDR1 MGHRA and CDR2 YSYEKL. Trimming removed 2 bases from V and 8 bases from J; junction bases left unmatched: 1. The CDR3 loop reads CASSQRDREAFF. The CDR3 bases are TGCGCCAGCAGCCAAAGGGACAGGGAAGCTTTCTTT.

This clonotype was recorded a few times. The chain has TRBV5-1 and TRBJ2-7; tentatively, D is TRBD2 (5 bases). Trimming stripped 3 bases from V and 6 bases from J, with 19 bases between. The CDR3 extends over 15 amino acids. Per germline, CDR1 SGHRS and CDR2 YFSETQ. The CDR3, as DNA: TGCGCCAGCAGCTCCCGGGATGGCGGGCCAGTCGAGCAGTACTTC. Protein: CASSSRDGGPVEQYF.

V is TRBV29-1 and J is TRBJ2-1, with 7 bases fitting TRBD2. Looked up from germline, CDR1 is SQVTM and CDR2 is ANQGSEA. CDR3 length equals 16 residues. V shed 3 bases and J 7 bases; nucleotides not matched to a gene: 15. The CDR3 reads CSVDGAAGRRGNEQFF. In nucleotides, the CDR3 is TGCAGCGTTGACGGGGCCGCTGGGAGGCGGGGGAATGAGCAGTTCTTC.

The CDR3 spells CASARDRGISYEQYF. CDR3 nucleotides: TGTGCCAGCGCTCGCGACAGGGGGATATCCTACGAGCAGTACTTC. The V call is TRBV6-1, the J call TRBJ2-7; TRBD1 agrees at 9 bases. CDR1 is MNHNS and CDR2 is SASEGT in the germline V gene. V shed 8 bases and J 1 base; nucleotides not matched to a gene: 9. The CDR3 runs 15 residues.

This clonotype was observed many times. The chain joins TRBV5-1 to TRBJ2-3; D possibly uses TRBD1 or TRBD2 (5 bases each). The CDR3 has 15 amino acids. V was cut by 0 bases and J by 5 bases, with 13 bases left in between. In germline, CDR1 is SGHRS, CDR2 YFSETQ. CDR3 coding DNA: TGCGCCAGCAGCTTGGCTTCGGGAAGGGGAGATACGCAGTATTTT. This sequence encodes CASSLASGRGDTQYF.

In this sample, this clonotype turned up a few times. This chain links TRBV29-1 with TRBJ2-5, with 7 bases fitting TRBD1. Per germline, CDR1 SQVTM and CDR2 ANQGSEA. The CDR3 loop spans 13 amino acids. V gave up 5 bases and J gave up 4 bases; unmatched junction bases: 7. The CDR3 bases are TGCAGCGTTAGGCAGGGGGTAGGAGAGACCCAGTACTTC. As protein: CSVRQGVGETQYF.

This chain connects TRBV7-9 to TRBJ1-1, with D maybe TRBD1 (6 bases). The CDR3 length is 15 residues. V was shortened by 6 bases and J by 5 bases, with 19 bases between the two germline ends. The germline V gene has CDR1 SEHNR and CDR2 FQNEAQ (reference sequence). CDR3: CASRLKHRVETEAFF. The CDR3 DNA sequence: TGTGCCAGCAGGCTTAAACACAGGGTGGAAACTGAAGCTTTCTTT. Using reference TRBV7-9 and TRBJ1-1 for the parts outside the CDR3, the full variable domain is DTGVSQNPRHKITKRGQNVTFRCDPISEHNRLYWYRQTLGQGPEFLTYFQNEAQLEKSRLLSDRFSAERPKGSFSTLEIQRTEQGDSAMYLCASRLKHRVETEAFFGQGTRLTVV.

V is TRBV11-2 and J is TRBJ2-7; D is tentatively TRBD1 or TRBD2 (7 bases each). Trimming left V 3 bases short and J 3 bases short, with 15 bases between. The germline V gene encodes CDR1 SGHAT and CDR2 FQNNGV. The CDR3 covers 15 residues. CDR3 sequence (DNA): TGTGCCAGCAGCTTGGCCCAGGGGGGGATCTACGAGCAGTACTTC. It specifies CASSLAQGGIYEQYF.

This chain uses TRBV5-1 with TRBJ1-6; TRBD1 might be the D (5 bases). This CDR3 comprises 13 residues. Germline assignment: CDR1 SGHRS and CDR2 YFSETQ. V lost 5 bases to trimming and J lost 11 bases, with 14 bases between them. As DNA, the CDR3 is TGCGCCAGCAGAGAACAGGATTGGGCACCCCTCCACTTT. Protein sequence: CASREQDWAPLHF.

The chain links TRBV6-1 to TRBJ2-7; 7 bases match TRBD2. Losses at the gene ends were 2 bases for V and 1 base for J; bases not matched to a gene: 11. Germline V gives CDR1 MNHNS, CDR2 SASEGT. This CDR3 spans 17 amino acids. CDR3 region: CASSEIELASFSYEQYF. CDR3 in DNA: TGTGCCAGCAGTGAAATCGAACTAGCGTCCTTTTCCTACGAGCAGTACTTC.

The chain has TRBV2 and TRBJ2-1, with 9 bases matching TRBD2. V shed 8 bases and J 3 bases; nucleotides not matched to a gene: 11. This CDR3 region has 16 residues. CDR1 and CDR2 from the germline V gene are SNHLY and FYNNEI. This CDR3 reads CASGPPGLAVYNEQFF. DNA for the CDR3: TGTGCCAGCGGACCACCGGGACTAGCAGTCTACAATGAGCAGTTCTTC.

The chain couples TRBV29-1 to TRBJ2-3; 10 nucleotides agree with TRBD2. From germline, CDR1 is SQVTM and CDR2 ANQGSEA. Trimming removed 7 bases from V and 3 bases from J; junction bases left unmatched: 7. The CDR3 contains 14 residues. The CDR3 DNA follows: TGCAGCGGTAGAACTAGCGGGAAGACAGATACGCAGTATTTT. As protein: CSGRTSGKTDTQYF.

The V call is TRBV7-9, the J call TRBJ1-4; possible D gene TRBD1, 6 bases. Looked up from germline, CDR1 is SEHNR and CDR2 is FQNEAQ (reference sequence). CDR3 length: 13 amino acids. The CDR3 reads CAYAGAWDEKLFF. The CDR3 region has the DNA TGTGCTTACGCAGGGGCTTGGGATGAAAAACTGTTTTTT.

This sequence joins TRBV20-1 and TRBJ2-7, with TRBD2 as a possible D gene (5 bases). V lost 5 bases to trimming and J lost 3 bases, with 14 bases between them. The CDR3 has 13 residues. CDR1 and CDR2 from the germline V gene are DFQATT and SNEGSKA (reference sequence). For the CDR3, the DNA is TGCAGTGCTTGGAGAGCGGCCGGCTACGAGCAGTACTTC. As protein: CSAWRAAGYEQYF.

This clonotype appeared a few times. The chain employs TRBV20-1 and TRBJ2-7; TRBD1 matches 7 bases. The CDR3 consists of 17 residues. The germline V gene encodes CDR1 DFQATT and CDR2 SNEGSKA (reference sequence). The junction had 16 bases not matched to a gene; V was cut back by 3 bases and J by 2 bases. CDR3 loop: CSASLRQPGQRTYEQYF. CDR3 bases: TGCAGTGCTAGCCTCCGCCAACCGGGACAGAGAACCTACGAGCAGTACTTC.

The chain has TRBV12-3 or TRBV12-4 and TRBJ2-5; D might be TRBD2 (6 bases). The CDR3 runs 14 residues. CDR3 residues: CAPRVLAPGETQYF. In DNA form, the CDR3 reads TGTGCGCCAAGAGTACTAGCCCCGGGGGAGACCCAGTACTTC.

The gene calls are TRBV20-1 and TRBJ2-3; 8 positions match TRBD2. From germline, CDR1 is DFQATT and CDR2 SNEGSKA (reference sequence). The CDR3 covers 15 residues. The junction had 12 bases not matched to a gene; V was cut back by 6 bases and J by 4 bases. CDR3 region: CSAQAIGRAADTQYF. For the CDR3, the DNA is TGCAGTGCCCAGGCAATCGGGAGGGCCGCAGATACGCAGTATTTT.

The gene calls are TRBV6-2 or TRBV6-3 and TRBJ2-1; TRBD2 agrees at 7 bases. The CDR3 is 15 amino acids. Germline CDR1 is MNHEY and CDR2 is SVGEGT. The J segment lost 4 bases and the V segment lost 3 bases, leaving 6 bases of the junction unmatched. The CDR3 DNA reads TGTGCCAGCAGTTATCGCGGGGGAGATTACAATGAGCAGTTCTTC. Its protein product is CASSYRGGDYNEQFF.

The table lists this clonotype with many counts. The chain combines TRBV11-2 with TRBJ1-5, with a weak D call TRBD1 (5 bases). Germline V gene sequence: CDR1 SGHAT, CDR2 FQNNGV. CDR3 length equals 13 residues. V gave up 0 bases and J gave up 5 bases, with 5 bases separating them. CDR3 sequence: CASSLDRDQPQHF. DNA of the CDR3: TGTGCCAGCAGCTTAGACAGGGATCAGCCCCAGCATTTT.

This clonotype showed up just once. The CDR3 protein is CSARPTGVETQYF. The CDR3 DNA sequence: TGCAGTGCTAGACCGACAGGGGTAGAGACCCAGTACTTC. The chain uses TRBV20-1 and TRBJ2-5; 8 bases fit TRBD1. V dropped 2 bases and J dropped 4; count of bases not matched to a gene: 3. Germline assignment: CDR1 DFQATT and CDR2 SNEGSKA (reference sequence). The length of the CDR3 is 13 residues.

This chain links TRBV7-9 with TRBJ2-4, with 8 bases that match TRBD1. The J call is doubtful: the DNA matches TRBJ2-7 better. The CDR3 has 15 amino acids. In germline, CDR1 is SEHNR, CDR2 FQNEAQ (reference sequence). The CDR3 is CASSDGQGGSYEQYF. In DNA, the CDR3 is TGTGCCAGCAGCGACGGACAGGGAGGTTCCTACGAGCAGTACTTC.

V gene TRBV15 combines with J gene TRBJ2-1; D uncertain. Trimming left V 3 bases short and J 2 bases short, with 11 bases between. The CDR3 contains 15 residues. Per the germline V gene, CDR1 is LNHNV and CDR2 is YYDKDF (reference sequence). The CDR3 DNA is TGTGCCACCAGCAGCGAGACGGACGCCTACAATGAGCAGTTCTTC. Residues: CATSSETDAYNEQFF.

This rearrangement joins TRBV5-5 to TRBJ2-7, with D unresolved. Trimming took 5 bases from V and 0 from J, leaving 15 bases between them. The CDR3 is 15 residues long. CDR1 is SGHKS and CDR2 is YYEKEE in the germline V gene (reference sequence). Here the CDR3 DNA reads TGTGCCAGCAGTAGAGGAGCAGCCGCCTCCTACGAGCAGTACTTC. The encoded protein is CASSRGAAASYEQYF.

V usage is TRBV5-1 and J usage is TRBJ2-1; 7 nucleotides line up with TRBD1. The germline CDR1 and CDR2 sequences are SGHRS and YFSETQ. J lost 2 bases, V lost 0 bases, and 5 bases had no gene match. CDR3 length: 16 amino acids. The DNA of the CDR3 is TGCGCCAGCAGCTTGGGGAGACAGGGACCCTACAATGAGCAGTTCTTC. The encoded protein is CASSLGRQGPYNEQFF.

The chain joins TRBV15 to TRBJ2-5; TRBD2 might be the D (6 bases). The V end lost 3 bases, the J end lost 2 bases, and 16 bases lay between the germline ends. CDR3 length: 16 residues. Per the germline V gene, CDR1 is LNHNV and CDR2 is YYDKDF (reference sequence). CDR3 nucleotide sequence: TGTGCCACCAGCAGCGGTGGAGCGGGTATACAAGAGACCCAGTACTTC. Its translation is CATSSGGAGIQETQYF.

The chain links TRBV29-1 to TRBJ2-7, with 8 bases aligning to TRBD1. The CDR3 consists of 13 residues. Germline V CDR1 and CDR2: SQVTM, ANQGSEA. Trimming removed 4 bases from V and 2 bases from J; junction bases left unmatched: 4. The CDR3 DNA is TGCAGCGTTGGACAGGGGACAACCTACGAGCAGTACTTC. It is translated as CSVGQGTTYEQYF.